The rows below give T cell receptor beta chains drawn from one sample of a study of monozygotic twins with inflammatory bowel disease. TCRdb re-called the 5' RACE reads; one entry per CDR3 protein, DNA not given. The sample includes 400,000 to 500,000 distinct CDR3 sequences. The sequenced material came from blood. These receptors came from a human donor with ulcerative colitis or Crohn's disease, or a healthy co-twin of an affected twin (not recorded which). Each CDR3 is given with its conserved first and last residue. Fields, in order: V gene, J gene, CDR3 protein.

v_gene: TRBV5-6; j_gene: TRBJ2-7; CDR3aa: CASSWEWGEQYF
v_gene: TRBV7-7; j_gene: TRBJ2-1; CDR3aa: CASSGAGRNEQFF
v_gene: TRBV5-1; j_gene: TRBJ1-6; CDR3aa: CASSLAGVLSYNSPLHF
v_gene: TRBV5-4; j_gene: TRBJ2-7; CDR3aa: CASSATTGHQHYEQYF
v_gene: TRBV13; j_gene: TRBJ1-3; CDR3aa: CASSGFEESSGNTIYF
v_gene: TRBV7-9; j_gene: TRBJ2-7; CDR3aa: CASSPVGQIHEQYF
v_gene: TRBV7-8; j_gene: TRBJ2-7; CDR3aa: CASRLGQGIYEQYF
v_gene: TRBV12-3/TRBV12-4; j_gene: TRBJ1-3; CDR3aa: CASSRDSGVSGNTIYF
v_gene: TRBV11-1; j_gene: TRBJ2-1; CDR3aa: CASSSEGGLAGVHNEQFF
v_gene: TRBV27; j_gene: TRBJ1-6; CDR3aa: CASSERSSYNSPLHF
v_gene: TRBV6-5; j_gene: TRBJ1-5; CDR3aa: CASIKDGFNSNQPQHF
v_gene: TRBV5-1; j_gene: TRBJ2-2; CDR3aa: CASSLAGFMDTGELFF
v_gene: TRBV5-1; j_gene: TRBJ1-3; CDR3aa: CASSLAQAGGLSGNTIYF
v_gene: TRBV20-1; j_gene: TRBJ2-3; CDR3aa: CSAPRPGPRRADTQYF
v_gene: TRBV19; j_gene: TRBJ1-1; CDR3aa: CASSIGVTEAFF
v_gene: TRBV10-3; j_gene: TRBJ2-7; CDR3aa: CAISDLAESYEQYF
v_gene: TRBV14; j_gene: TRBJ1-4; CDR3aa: CASSQDTGLPNEKLFF
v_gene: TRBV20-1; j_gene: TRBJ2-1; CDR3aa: CSARRGHSEQFF
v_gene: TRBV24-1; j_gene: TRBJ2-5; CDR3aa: CATSDFRAETQYF
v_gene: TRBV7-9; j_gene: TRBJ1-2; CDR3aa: CASSFRSGKNLDYGYTF
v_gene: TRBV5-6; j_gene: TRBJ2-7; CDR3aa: CASRGGYEQYF
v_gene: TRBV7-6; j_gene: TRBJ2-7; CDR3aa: CASSTRAGGPYEQYF
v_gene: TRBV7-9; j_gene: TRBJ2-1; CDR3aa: CASSFGTSGNNEQFF
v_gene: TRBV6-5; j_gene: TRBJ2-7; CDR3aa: CASRNRGPYEQYF
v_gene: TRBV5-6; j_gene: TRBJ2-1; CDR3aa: CASSSELSSYNEQFF
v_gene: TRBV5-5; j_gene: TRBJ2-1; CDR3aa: CASSLVLAGIDEQFF
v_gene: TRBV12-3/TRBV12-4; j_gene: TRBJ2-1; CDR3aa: CASSLMGGRNEQFF
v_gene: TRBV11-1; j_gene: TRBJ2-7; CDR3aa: CASSLAGTGGPYEQYF
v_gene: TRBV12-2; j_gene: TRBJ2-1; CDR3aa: CASRSPSRLAEIF
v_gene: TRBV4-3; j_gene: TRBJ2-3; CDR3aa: CASSQDRLGHTDTQYF
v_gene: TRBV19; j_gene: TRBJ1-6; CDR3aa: CASRDRGGSPLHF
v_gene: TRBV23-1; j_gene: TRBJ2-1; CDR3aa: CASSPAGSKYNEQFF
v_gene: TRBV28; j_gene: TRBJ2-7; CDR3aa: CASSHSDRRGYEQYF
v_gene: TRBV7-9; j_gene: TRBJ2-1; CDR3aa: CASSLSAAPISNEQFF
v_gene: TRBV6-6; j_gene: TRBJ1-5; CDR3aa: CASSYSPAQPQHF
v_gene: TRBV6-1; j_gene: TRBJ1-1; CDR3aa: CASSDPRTGDTEAFF
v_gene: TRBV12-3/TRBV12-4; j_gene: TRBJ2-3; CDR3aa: CASSFWVRLAGVQGDTQYF
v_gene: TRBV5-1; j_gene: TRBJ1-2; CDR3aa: CASSTNPQGNYGYTF
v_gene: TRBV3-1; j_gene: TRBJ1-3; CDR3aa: CASSQINNWARRGNTIYF
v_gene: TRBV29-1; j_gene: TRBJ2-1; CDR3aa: CSVGAGLNEQFF
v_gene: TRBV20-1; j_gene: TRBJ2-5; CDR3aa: CSARQSGRIWGETQYF
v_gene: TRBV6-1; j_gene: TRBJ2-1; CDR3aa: CASNRAGGPHEQFF
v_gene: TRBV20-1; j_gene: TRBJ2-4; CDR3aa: CSARDPLAGARNIQYF
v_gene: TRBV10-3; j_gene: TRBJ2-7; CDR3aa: CAISDMKIDEQYF